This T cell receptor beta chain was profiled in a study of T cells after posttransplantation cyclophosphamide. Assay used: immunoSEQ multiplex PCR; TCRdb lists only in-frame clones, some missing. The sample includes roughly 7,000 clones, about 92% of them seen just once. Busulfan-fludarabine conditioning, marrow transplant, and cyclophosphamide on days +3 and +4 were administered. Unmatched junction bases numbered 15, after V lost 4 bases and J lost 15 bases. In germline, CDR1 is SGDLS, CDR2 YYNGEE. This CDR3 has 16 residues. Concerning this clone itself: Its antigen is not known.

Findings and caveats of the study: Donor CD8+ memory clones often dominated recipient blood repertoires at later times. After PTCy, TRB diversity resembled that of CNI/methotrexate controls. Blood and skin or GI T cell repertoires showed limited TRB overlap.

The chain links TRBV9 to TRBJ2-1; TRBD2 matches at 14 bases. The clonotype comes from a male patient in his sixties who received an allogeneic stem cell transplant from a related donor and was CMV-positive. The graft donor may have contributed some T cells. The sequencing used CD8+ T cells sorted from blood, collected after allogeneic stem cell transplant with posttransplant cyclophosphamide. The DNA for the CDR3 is TGTGCCAGCAGCCCTGGACTAGCGGGGGGTTCAAACTCTCCGTTCTTC. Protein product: CASSPGLAGGSNSPFF.